A single sample is the source of the 29 T cell receptor beta chains below, sequenced in a study of blood T cell repertoires in COVID-19 (dated by TCRdb to 2018 to 2021). Libraries were constructed by the immunoSEQ multiplex PCR assay. TCRdb took over this immuneACCESS table, retaining in-frame rearrangements with V and J assigned. Such tables are incomplete; in checked studies, under half of the missing clones stem from an unresolved V gene, and the remainder is unexplained. The sample profile shows roughly 150,000 clones; approximately 91% of them were found once. Roughly 2% of the sample is held by the ten biggest clonotypes. The sample comprised peripheral blood. Source of these receptors: a man in his late teens or twenties with acute or convalescent COVID-19.

J is TRBJ2-7 and V is TRBV14; 8 bases match TRBD2. The J segment lost 5 bases and the V segment lost 3 bases, leaving 9 bases of the junction unmatched. Germline CDR1 SGHDN, CDR2 FVKESK. This CDR3 has 15 residues. The CDR3 spells CASSHREGIMNEQYF. The CDR3 bases are TGTGCCAGCAGCCACCGGGAGGGTATCATGAACGAGCAGTACTTC.

The chain joins TRBV5-8 to TRBJ2-3; D perhaps matches TRBD1 (5 bases). Trimming removed 5 bases from V and 3 bases from J, with 19 bases in between. This CDR3 spans 16 amino acids. Germline CDR1 is SGHTS and CDR2 is YDEGEE. CDR3 protein: CASSGGQGKRTDTQYF. CDR3 in DNA: TGTGCCAGCAGTGGCGGTCAGGGAAAGAGGACAGATACGCAGTATTTT.

The V and J genes are TRBV5-1 and TRBJ1-6; 7 bases agree with TRBD1. Germline V gene data show CDR1 as SGHRS and CDR2 as YFSETQ. J lost 5 bases, V lost 3 bases, and 2 bases had no gene match. The CDR3 extends over 14 amino acids. CDR3 in DNA: TGCGCCAGCAGCTCGACAGGGAATAATTCACCCCTCCACTTT. It yields the protein CASSSTGNNSPLHF.

This chain uses TRBV5-1 with TRBJ2-2, with 9 bases that match TRBD2. The CDR3 totals 18 residues. From germline, CDR1 is SGHRS and CDR2 YFSETQ. V was pared by 0 bases and J by 6 bases, with 12 bases of the junction left unmatched. CDR3 nucleotides: TGCGCCAGCAGCTTGGGCCAGGCTAGCGGGACCCCCGCCGGGGAGCTGTTTTTT. Residues: CASSLGQASGTPAGELFF.

The chain couples TRBV4-1 to TRBJ1-2; 10 bases are a match to TRBD1. Germline CDR1 and CDR2: MGHRA and YSYEKL. CDR3 length: 15 amino acids. V shed 5 bases, J shed 7 bases, and the junction held 10 bases outside the gene matches. Here the CDR3 DNA reads TGCGCCAGCAGCTCATATTCGACAGGGGGCAGTGGCTACACCTTC. Its translation: CASSSYSTGGSGYTF.

V gene TRBV11-2 combines with J gene TRBJ2-2; possibly TRBD1 for D (6 bases). Germline CDR1 SGHAT, CDR2 FQNNGV. CDR3 length: 14 residues. Trimming stripped 5 bases from V and 3 bases from J, with 10 bases between. The CDR3 nucleotides read TGTGCCAGCAGCCCAGGGGTTCACACCGGGGAGCTGTTTTTT. Its translation: CASSPGVHTGELFF.

V gene TRBV10-2 combines with J gene TRBJ1-1, with a possible D match to TRBD1 (5 bases). CDR1 is WSHSY, CDR2 SAAADI, per germline. This CDR3 spans 14 amino acids. The germline V and J ends were trimmed by 0 bases and 13 bases, with 18 bases remaining between them. Here the CDR3 reads CASSESTVVETVFF. As DNA, the CDR3 is TGCGCCAGCAGTGAGTCCACCGTAGTAGAGACAGTTTTCTTT.

This chain connects TRBV24-1 to TRBJ2-7; 7 positions agree with TRBD1. This CDR3 has 13 amino acids. V lost 4 bases and J lost 5; bases outside the gene matches: 4. The germline gives CDR1 KGHDR, CDR2 SFDVKD. Written as DNA, the CDR3 is TGTGCCACCAGTGACCTGACAGGGAACGAGCAGTACTTC. This translates into CATSDLTGNEQYF.

The chain couples TRBV9 to TRBJ1-4; D is perhaps TRBD1 (6 bases). Between the trimmed V and J ends, which lost 0 bases and 3 bases, there was a span of 9 bases. This CDR3 is 15 amino acids long. Germline values: CDR1 SGDLS, CDR2 YYNGEE. The CDR3 loop is CASSVEWTANEKLFF. For the CDR3, the DNA is TGTGCCAGCAGCGTAGAATGGACAGCTAATGAAAAACTGTTTTTT.

The rearrangement joins TRBV11-2 to TRBJ1-5, with 8 bases identical to TRBD1. Per germline, CDR1 SGHAT and CDR2 FQNNGV. This CDR3 has 15 amino acids. V shed 3 bases and J 5 bases; nucleotides not matched to a gene: 6. CDR3 sequence: CASSLSAGGYQPQHF. The CDR3 DNA sequence: TGTGCCAGCAGCTTGTCGGCAGGGGGCTATCAGCCCCAGCATTTT.

The table lists this clone with a few counts. Here the CDR3 reads CASSVRPGLPVGNEQFF. The CDR3 region has the DNA TGTGCCAGCAGCGTAAGGCCCGGACTACCTGTGGGCAATGAGCAGTTCTTC. This chain joins TRBV9 and TRBJ2-1; possibly TRBD2 for D (6 bases). The ends were cut back, 1 base at V and 6 bases at J, with 20 bases in the middle. Germline lookup yields CDR1 SGDLS and CDR2 YYNGEE. The CDR3 is made up of 17 amino acids.

This clone showed up just a few times. The rearrangement links TRBV3-1 (or the pseudogene TRBV3-2) to TRBJ1-3; no definite D call. Germline loops: CDR1 LGHDT, CDR2 YNNKEL (reference sequence). V lost 4 bases and J lost 0, with 10 bases in between. The CDR3 is made up of 15 amino acids. CDR3 sequence (DNA): TGTGCCAGCAGCCTTCCTGGAGACTCTGGAAACACCATATATTTT. The encoded protein is CASSLPGDSGNTIYF.

The chain recombines TRBV9 with TRBJ1-1, with D tentatively TRBD1 (6 bases). The CDR3 spans 15 residues. Trimming stripped 3 bases from V and 1 base from J, with 13 bases between. CDR1 is SGDLS, CDR2 YYNGEE, per germline. CDR3 amino acids: CASSGDPGQNTEAFF. CDR3 in DNA: TGTGCCAGCAGCGGCGACCCGGGACAGAACACTGAAGCTTTCTTT.

This chain joins TRBV20-1 and TRBJ2-7, with D perhaps TRBD1 (5 bases). Trimming removed 3 bases from V and 3 bases from J, with 21 bases in between. The CDR3 spans 16 residues. Looked up from germline, CDR1 is DFQATT and CDR2 is SNEGSKA (reference sequence). CDR3 sequence (DNA): TGCAGTGCTAGTAGTTTAGGACATTCATCGCTCTACGAGCAGTACTTC. Protein product: CSASSLGHSSLYEQYF.

The chain has TRBV6-5 and TRBJ2-1; TRBD2 agrees at 13 bases. CDR3 length: 15 residues. V lost 6 bases, J lost 6 bases, and 5 bases stayed unmatched. Germline loops: CDR1 MNHEY, CDR2 SVGAGI. The CDR3 nucleotides are TGTGCCAGCAGCCTACTAGCGGGGGGGCCCAATGAGCAGTTCTTC. Translation gives CASSLLAGGPNEQFF.

The CDR3 nucleotides read TGTGCCAGCAGTGAAATCCCTACCGGCACAGATACGCAGTATTTT. Encoded protein: CASSEIPTGTDTQYF. The genes are TRBV6-1 and TRBJ2-3, with D hard to call. V was pared by 2 bases and J by 1 base, with 10 bases between. Germline loops: CDR1 MNHNS, CDR2 SASEGT. The CDR3 extends over 15 amino acids.

This chain joins TRBV6-2 or TRBV6-3 and TRBJ1-2; tentatively, D is TRBD1 (6 bases). Germline V gene sequence: CDR1 MNHEY, CDR2 SVGEGT. Deletions cut 5 bases from V and 8 bases from J, with 21 bases between. The CDR3 extends over 15 amino acids. The CDR3 reads CASSTADSPLRGYTF. In nucleotides, the CDR3 is TGTGCCAGCAGTACGGCGGACAGTCCCCTGCGCGGCTACACCTTC.

This chain links TRBV13 with TRBJ2-7; 9 positions agree with TRBD1. V shed 5 bases, J shed 1 base, and the junction held 3 bases outside the gene matches. The CDR3 totals 14 residues. Germline CDR1 PRHDT, CDR2 FYEKMQ (reference sequence). The CDR3 region is CASSRQGGSYEQYF. Written as DNA, the CDR3 is TGTGCCAGCAGCCGACAGGGGGGATCCTACGAGCAGTACTTC. Using reference TRBV13 and TRBJ2-7 for the parts outside the CDR3, the full variable domain is AAGVIQSPRHLIKEKRETATLKCYPIPRHDTVYWYQQGPGQDPQFLISFYEKMQSDKGSIPDRFSAQQFSDYHSELNMSSLELGDSALYFCASSRQGGSYEQYFGPGTRLTVT.

The chain uses TRBV27 and TRBJ1-5; D perhaps matches TRBD1 (5 bases). The V gene's germline CDR1 is MNHEY and CDR2 SMNVEV (reference sequence). The CDR3 loop spans 15 amino acids. The V gene lost 4 bases and the J gene lost 7 bases, with 17 bases spanning the gap. Here the CDR3 DNA reads TGTGCCAGCAGTTCGGGACTCCTTGCGGTGCAGCCCCAGCATTTT. This sequence encodes CASSSGLLAVQPQHF.

This sequence joins TRBV7-9 and TRBJ1-1; D unclear. V was cut by 4 bases and J by 8 bases, with 11 bases left in between. Germline CDR1 and CDR2: SEHNR and FQNEAQ (reference sequence). The CDR3 extends over 12 amino acids. This CDR3 is CASSSPAGEAFF. CDR3 DNA sequence: TGTGCCAGCAGCTCCCCTGCGGGCGAAGCTTTCTTT.

This clone is classed as large (0.1 to 1%). The chain couples TRBV5-6 to TRBJ2-7; TRBD1 is a possible D gene (6 bases). The CDR3 totals 17 residues. CDR1 is SGHDT and CDR2 is YYEEEE in the germline V gene. V was pared by 3 bases and J by 3 bases, with 22 bases between. CDR3 coding DNA: TGTGCCAGCAGCTCTCCATACAGGGACGGTCTTATCTACGAGCAGTACTTC. This codes for CASSSPYRDGLIYEQYF.

V is TRBV12-3 or TRBV12-4 and J is TRBJ1-1; D is possibly TRBD1 (5 bases). Trimming removed 6 bases at V and 4 bases at J, with 12 bases between. The CDR3 extends over 13 amino acids. CDR3 residues: CASSRRVRTEAFF. CDR3 DNA: TGTGCCAGCAGCCGCAGGGTTCGCACTGAAGCTTTCTTT.

The chain combines TRBV11-2 with TRBJ2-7; 8 bases line up with TRBD1. J was trimmed by 0 bases and V by 5 bases; bases with no gene match: 6. CDR3 size: 15 residues. Germline V lookup: CDR1 SGHAT, CDR2 FQNNGV. The CDR3 DNA follows: TGTGCCAGCAGCCAGGGGGCAGACAGCTCCTACGAGCAGTACTTC. Translated: CASSQGADSSYEQYF.

V is TRBV10-1 and J is TRBJ1-5; TRBD1 agrees at 9 bases. CDR1 and CDR2 from the germline V gene are WNHNN and SYGVQD (reference sequence). The CDR3 covers 14 residues. V lost 8 bases to trimming and J lost 3 bases; unmatched junction nucleotides: 5. DNA of the CDR3: TGCGCCAGCGGGGACAGGGACCCCAATCAGCCCCAGCATTTT. Its protein product is CASGDRDPNQPQHF.

The V call is TRBV4-1, the J call TRBJ2-1, with TRBD2 identical over 11 bases. This CDR3 has 17 amino acids. Germline assignment: CDR1 MGHRA and CDR2 YSYEKL. V was pared by 5 bases and J by 4 bases, with 10 bases of the junction left unmatched. In DNA form, the CDR3 reads TGCGCCAGCAGCTACAGTCCGGGACTAGCGGCTTACAATGAGCAGTTCTTC. It specifies CASSYSPGLAAYNEQFF.

V is TRBV29-1 and J is TRBJ2-1; D uncertain. V lost 5 bases and J 2 bases, leaving 7 bases between the germline ends. Germline V gene sequence: CDR1 SQVTM, CDR2 ANQGSEA. The CDR3 length is 12 residues. For the CDR3, the DNA is TGCAGCGTTATAGTCACCTACAATGAGCAGTTCTTC. It translates to CSVIVTYNEQFF.

The V call is TRBV6-1, the J call TRBJ2-1; the match to TRBD2 covers 9 bases. Germline V gene lookup returns CDR1 MNHNS and CDR2 SASEGT. The CDR3 contains 14 residues. The ends lost 3 bases at V and 8 bases at J; junction bases unmatched: 5. The CDR3 nucleotides read TGTGCCAGCAGTGAGCGGGGGGGCAGCGATGAGCAGTTCTTC. It encodes CASSERGGSDEQFF.

This chain connects TRBV7-9 to TRBJ1-1, with 8 bases fitting TRBD1. Trimming cost V 1 base and J 1 base; bases outside gene matches: 8. CDR1 and CDR2 from the germline V gene are SEHNR and FQNEAQ (reference sequence). The CDR3 loop spans 17 amino acids. The CDR3 region has the DNA TGTGCCAGCAGCTTAGACTACGGGACAGGACCGAACACTGAAGCTTTCTTT. Protein: CASSLDYGTGPNTEAFF.

The chain links TRBV28 to TRBJ1-5; 9 bases align to TRBD1. Germline V gene lookup returns CDR1 MDHEN and CDR2 SYDVKM. The CDR3 covers 15 residues. V was clipped by 5 bases and J by 4 bases; unmatched bases: 6. For the CDR3, the DNA is TGTGCCAGCAGTCCTTGGGACAGGGCAAATCAGCCCCAGCATTTT. Protein product: CASSPWDRANQPQHF.